The text below deals with one T cell receptor (beta chain). V lost 6 bases and J 7 bases, leaving 19 bases between the germline ends. The CDR3 is 14 residues long. The germline V gene has CDR1 MNHEY and CDR2 SMNVEV (reference sequence). In the original workflow: Using reference gene primer amplification, nucleated cell counts were estimated. TCRdb's table, derived via immunoSEQ multiplex PCR, lists solely in-frame clones and lacks some. The V and J calls and the clone size are those of that table, but D and trimming were determined from the DNA. The top ten hold 6.2% of the sample, which has over 200,000 clones, around 87% seen once. The data derive from a study of blood T cell repertoires in COVID-19. Study details: The United States, Italy and Spain were the sources of the acute and convalescent COVID-19 samples.

The origin of this receptor is a man aged 60 to 69 who had recovered from COVID-19. The V call is TRBV27, the J call TRBJ2-7, with TRBD2 as a possible D gene (7 bases). The material sequenced was peripheral blood. The CDR3 sequence is CASSGAGAPLEQYF. The CDR3 DNA sequence: TGTGCCAGCAGCGGGGCGGGGGCTCCCTTGGAGCAGTACTTC.